This T cell receptor (beta chain) stems from a study of cytomegalovirus exposure and HLA in healthy donors (dated by TCRdb to about 2017). Concerning the study at large: An earlier analysis of about 530 of the donors reported approximately 300 Gb of sequence data and some 110 million unique TCR beta sequences obtained from about 180 million T cells. The later analysis used no new phenotypic data to find candidate immune exposures, relying instead on TCR beta sequences and their occurrence across donors. To predict cytomegalovirus infection status, the study combined high-throughput TCR immunosequencing, statistical association of individual TCRs with disease status, and machine learning. On average, over 200,000 unique TCR beta nucleotide sequences were sequenced per donor among a few hundred genotyped donors of the cohort, with 15% to 20% of those sequences being non-productive. The T cell repertoires of 670 or so subjects were profiled by immunosequencing and related to cytomegalovirus serostatus. The number of donors typed differed by locus, with roughly 620-630 for A, B, C, DRB1 and DQB1, 522 for DQA1, about 610 for DPA1, and 400 to 490 for DPB1. An earlier analysis of about 620 of the donors applied high-throughput TCR beta sequencing to assess whether each TCR beta V gene segment acted as functional or pseudogenic. To study patterns of TCR occurrence, a later analysis re-analyzed previously published TCR beta repertoires from under 750 donors and added high-resolution HLA genotyping. Donor age, sex, ethnicity and CMV serostatus were collected together with the repertoire data. A separate validation cohort of about 110 different subjects was used in addition to the approximately 700-subject first cohort. The study aimed to test whether signatures of past pathogen exposure could be identified by cataloging public T cell receptors. About five DR-DQ haplotypes were handled as single units for association and clustering, since linkage in the cohort was strong. HLA typing included class I and class II loci at four-digit resolution. All discovery cohort repertoires had been generated on a single sequencing platform. A later genetic analysis took genome-wide SNP genotypes for about 60% of the roughly 670 donors and used that subset as a discovery cohort. The genetic ancestry cluster associated with self-reported Caucasian donors included around four fifths of the 300 to 400 genotyped donors. An early release covering roughly 580 HLA-typed donors comprised about 320 gigabases of sequencing data and roughly 85 million unique TCR sequences.

What the research found in general, with its limitations: In a later analysis, TCR association rates were found to vary across HLA loci, with the most associated TCRs seen for DRB1 alleles and the fewest for HLA-C alleles. In an earlier analysis of 587 of the donors, most TCR beta V segments appeared in productive rearrangements about 87% or about 30% of the time, broadly matching IMGT annotations. According to the authors, the approach could potentially be generalized to other disease states and immunological phenotypes. Across donors, most TCR sequences were observed very rarely, whereas some public TCRs were present in many individuals. Strong co-occurrence of HLA alleles, especially DR and DQ, made assigning TCR associations to individual alleles difficult. The cohort was sequenced for TCR beta chains only, and without alpha or paired-chain data the features that could be detected were limited. Most CMV-associated TCR beta chains appeared to be HLA-restricted in a later analysis, and the HLA associations seemed to be driven largely by CMV exposure. Linkage disequilibrium might explain the correlated functional status among segregating V segments, but an unknown experimental factor could not be excluded. According to a later genetic analysis, donors in an Asian-associated ancestry cluster had fewer N-insertions in productive TCRs than the roughly 660-donor mean. A later analysis reported that several top co-occurrence clusters appeared linked to parvovirus B19, influenza, CMV and Epstein-Barr virus. Specific HLA alleles were associated with 16,951 TCR beta sequences at a false discovery rate of 0.05 in a later analysis. The classifier was reported to diagnose cytomegalovirus status with high specificity and sensitivity in both the original cohort and the validation cohort. A cluster of highly shared sequence variants was judged likely to be a technical artifact of the sequencing pipeline. In a later analysis, HLA-associated TCR beta chains showed more clonal expansion and lower generation probabilities than non-associated chains that were equally common. Because some donors lacked HLA typing at each locus, the association tests relied only on the typed subset. The earlier analysis of some 540 of the donors excluded 15 to 20 rarely observed V segments, including chromosome 9 orphons, because counts were too low. For the cohort, immune exposure information was limited to CMV serostatus. Some IMGT-functional V segments, including TRBV6-2 and TRBV6-3, could not be distinguished by the 87-base-pair reads and were therefore excluded. A few of the identified cytomegalovirus-associated TCR beta chains were confirmed in vitro to be specific for cytomegalovirus antigens. A further reported finding was that TCR beta sequences accurately predicted the HLA-A and HLA-B alleles for most subjects in the first cohort. The presence/absence analyses assumed that sequencing depth was roughly uniform across donors, and that assumption may not be true. In the study, approximately 150 TCR beta chains were listed as associated with cytomegalovirus. In a later genetic analysis, a missense DCLRE1C variant was associated with V-gene and J-gene trimming of TCR beta chains, and the association was replicated in an independent cohort.

Comment on this clone: What antigen it recognizes has not been identified. The input lacks base qualities; no much larger clone sits a single base away.

According to the germline V gene, CDR1 reads ENHRY and CDR2 reads SYGVKD. V is shortened by 2 bases, J by 0 bases, and the region joining them spans 6 bases. The CDR3 numbers 14 residues from cysteine through phenylalanine. Left in the record is the CDR3 DNA by itself, 42 bases read in frame from the first base. Library preparation was by the immunoSEQ multiplex PCR assay. For the multiplex PCR, a mixture combining 60 forward primers for TCR Vbeta segments and 13 reverse primers for TCR Jbeta segments was used. The CDR3 region of rearranged TCR beta genes was amplified from genomic DNA with a multiplex PCR assay. On the Illumina HiSeq System, the amplified TCR beta libraries were sequenced as 87-base-pair reads. The authors' analysis ran thus. A later analysis tallied about 77 million unique TCR beta chains across the 640 or so repertoires, and some 10 million of those chains were shared by two or more donors. Raw reads were error-corrected and collapsed into unique sequences with a nearest-neighbor algorithm that merged closely related sequences to remove PCR and sequencing errors. CDR3 sequences were aligned to IMGT reference sequences to assign V, D and J gene segments. For a sequence to be retained, at least a six-nucleotide match to both a V gene segment and a J gene segment was required. A rearrangement was called productive if the CDR3 had no stop codons and remained in frame with V and J, and every other rearrangement was called non-productive. Following IMGT convention, CDR3 was defined as the stretch from the second conserved V-encoded cysteine to the conserved J-encoded phenylalanine. The earlier analysis of about 570 of the donors excluded any sequence lacking an unambiguous match to a single V gene segment. An earlier analysis of approximately 590 of the donors called V segments functional above 56.7% productive rearrangements and segregating when the between-donor standard deviation exceeded 5%. A statistical classification framework was built for diagnosing cytomegalovirus status from the catalog of TCR beta chain sequences. In a later analysis, TCR nucleotide sequences were compared against IMGT/GENE-DB human TR gene sequences so that V and J genes could be assigned. The TCRdist pipeline was used in a later analysis to assign CDR3 sequences and most-parsimonious VDJ recombination scenarios. A later analysis defined each TCR beta chain by its CDR3 amino acid sequence plus V-gene family, and excluded reads lacking a unique V-gene family. In a later analysis, approximately 590 highly shared, low-generation-probability nucleotide sequences were removed to address suspected cross-contamination and a sequencing artifact. In a later analysis, a clonal expansion index was calculated for each public chain from normalized within-repertoire ranks of inferred template counts. A later analysis computed generation probabilities with a VDJ recombination model fitted to out-of-frame rearrangements, and checked the results against IGoR. Hypergeometric tests were used in a later analysis to score TCR-TCR, TCR-HLA and TCR-CMV co-occurrence, with a repertoire-size bias correction applied to the TCR pairs. False discovery rates were estimated in a later analysis by permuting HLA or CMV assignments 20 times. In a later analysis, co-occurring TCRs were grouped with DBSCAN, and TCRdist sequence similarity was added when clustering was performed within HLA-allele-positive subsets. Repertoires with fewer than 30,000 or more than 120,000 public chains were left out of co-occurrence clustering, as were five repertoires with anomalous nucleotide sharing. TCRdb stores this immuneACCESS table with in-frame sequences only. Part of the clones is absent; in the studies checked, under half of the shortfall reflects unresolved V genes, and no reason is known for the rest. Clonal size and the V and J genes are those of that table, whereas D and trimming came from the DNA. The sample profile shows some 170,000 clones; over 60% of them were found once. Jointly, the top ten make up around 2.8% of the sample.

In total, over 600 healthy bone marrow donors made up the cohort. Cohort members were all nominally healthy when sampled, although unrecorded immune exposures were likely present. The donor tested CMV seronegative and was one of the 352 seronegative cohort members. Each donor provided a peripheral blood sample, and peripheral blood mononuclear cells were used for TCR beta sequencing. Genomic DNA was extracted from the blood cell samples with the Qiagen DNeasy Blood Extraction Kit. Source material: PBMCs. In this chain, TRBV10-3 is recombined with TRBJ2-3; TRBD2 is possibly the D segment (6 matching bases). The clonotype was recovered from a woman aged 25-40 years in good health and CMV-seronegative. The base sequence is TGTGCCATCAGTGAGCGGGGGAGCACAGATACGCAGTATTTT. This translates into CAISERGSTDTQYF.